The TCR beta chain described here comes from a study of early T cells in non-severe SARS-CoV-2 infection. Study-wide context: The sequenced material was bulk RNA from unsorted whole blood, and its chains were unpaired. Study results and limitations: Anti-spike CD8 responses were favored in VDJdb matching, and private and CD4 specificities were missed.

Unique molecular identifier tags were affixed to discrete cDNA molecules. Each CDR3 protein is one row after TCRdb ran MiXCR on the 5' RACE reads. The sample carries around 25,000 distinct CDR3 sequences, about 4.7% recorded once. The trim removed 4 bases at V and 1 base at J, leaving 4 bases unmatched. This CDR3 contains 15 residues. Notes on this clonotype: The antigen is undetermined.

The sequenced sample was whole blood. The chain combines TRBV12-3 or TRBV12-4 with TRBJ2-7, with TRBD1 identical over 10 bases. The sequence came from an adult who was a healthcare worker with PCR-confirmed SARS-CoV-2 infection or an uninfected control (not recorded which). CDR3 sequence reads: CASSSGTGVSYEQYF. Written as DNA, the CDR3 is TGTGCCAGCAGTTCCGGGACAGGGGTTTCCTACGAGCAGTACTTC.